The 13 T cell receptor beta chains given below trace back to one sample, sequenced in a study of chemoradiotherapy in HPV16-positive cancers. The table came from immunoSEQ multiplex PCR; TCRdb's copy has only in-frame clones and leaves some out. The sample holds approximately 2,000 clones, nearly 90% seen once. The sample was tumor tissue, taken from a patient who underwent chemoradiotherapy. All receptors derive from a human donor with HPV-associated anogenital cancer.

This chain joins TRBV28 and TRBJ1-4; D is unresolved. The CDR3 runs to 13 residues. Per germline, CDR1 MDHEN and CDR2 SYDVKM. Trimming took off 7 bases at V and 3 bases at J, with 9 bases between the two ends. CDR3 region: CASTEQPNEKLFF. For the CDR3, the DNA is TGTGCCAGCACGGAACAGCCTAATGAAAAACTGTTTTTT.

This clone was seen just once. The rearrangement joins TRBV19 to TRBJ1-6; maybe TRBD1 (6 bases). Germline V gives CDR1 LNHDA, CDR2 SQIVND (reference sequence). The germline V and J ends were trimmed by 7 bases and 10 bases, with 14 bases remaining between them. This CDR3 has 13 amino acids. The CDR3: CASTRGGGSPLHF. The CDR3 bases are TGTGCCAGTACCCGGGGGGGCGGCTCACCCCTCCACTTT.

By sample share, this clone is large. This chain connects TRBV4-1 to TRBJ2-2, with D possibly being TRBD2 (5 bases). The CDR3 runs to 13 residues. CDR1 is MGHRA, CDR2 YSYEKL, per germline. Trimming shortened V by 5 bases and J by 7 bases, and 11 bases separated the two germline ends. The CDR3 nucleotides are TGCGCCAGCAGCAAGGGAGAAGGCGGGGAGCTGTTTTTT. Its protein is CASSKGEGGELFF.

This clone was seen more than once but under ten times. This chain joins TRBV11-3 and TRBJ2-1, with a possible D match to TRBD2 (7 bases). The CDR3 loop spans 17 amino acids. V was clipped by 7 bases and J by 0 bases, with 19 bases between them. Germline V gene data show CDR1 as SGHNT and CDR2 as YENEEA. The chain's CDR3 is CASMRPEGGSSYNEQFF. CDR3 bases: TGTGCCAGCATGCGCCCCGAGGGGGGGAGCTCCTACAATGAGCAGTTCTTC.

The chain carries TRBV7-8 and TRBJ2-7; 10 nucleotides match TRBD1. The CDR3 spans 14 residues. V was pared by 4 bases and J by 4 bases, with 4 bases of the junction left unmatched. Germline lookup yields CDR1 SGHVS and CDR2 FQNEAQ. The CDR3 reads CASSSLGQGYEQYF. For the CDR3, the DNA is TGTGCCAGCAGCTCATTGGGACAGGGGTACGAGCAGTACTTC.

The chain couples TRBV15 to TRBJ2-3; D unresolved. Germline CDR1 and CDR2: LNHNV and YYDKDF (reference sequence). This CDR3 comprises 14 residues. Deletions cut 2 bases from V and 4 bases from J, with 10 bases between. CDR3 bases: TGTGCCACCAGCAGACCTAACTACCCAGATACGCAGTATTTT. Translated, it gives CATSRPNYPDTQYF.

This chain links TRBV6-5 with TRBJ2-7, with 8 bases lining up with TRBD2. The trim removed 7 bases at V and 2 bases at J, leaving 7 bases unmatched. The CDR3 runs 14 residues. Germline CDR1 MNHEY, CDR2 SVGAGI. The CDR3 DNA follows: TGTGCCAGCACCCCGGGGGGGACGACCTACGAGCAGTACTTC. Its protein product is CASTPGGTTYEQYF.

This chain connects TRBV4-2 to TRBJ2-3; D gene ambiguous. Germline loops: CDR1 LGHNA, CDR2 YNFKEQ. V lost 1 base to trimming and J lost 4 bases, with 9 bases between them. There are 14 residues in the CDR3. CDR3 sequence: CASSQGFMADTQYF. DNA of the CDR3: TGTGCCAGCAGCCAAGGTTTTATGGCAGATACGCAGTATTTT.

This clone was seen only once. The chain joins TRBV28 to TRBJ1-2; TRBD1 matches 7 bases. The CDR3 covers 16 residues. Germline lookup yields CDR1 MDHEN and CDR2 SYDVKM. J was trimmed by 5 bases and V by 5 bases; bases with no gene match: 14. DNA of the CDR3: TGTGCCAGCAGTCCCCAAGGCCTAGGGGGCCTGTATGGCTACACCTTC. The encoded protein is CASSPQGLGGLYGYTF.

V is TRBV7-2 and J is TRBJ1-6; D might be TRBD1 (6 bases). CDR1 and CDR2 (germline): SGHTA, FQGNSA. V lost 3 bases and J 5 bases, leaving 11 bases between the germline ends. The CDR3 extends over 15 amino acids. CDR3 amino acids: CASSLQGRDNSPLHF. In DNA, the CDR3 is TGTGCCAGCAGCTTGCAGGGGCGGGATAATTCACCCCTCCACTTT. Based on the CDR3 plus reference TRBV7-2 and TRBJ1-6, the full variable domain is GAGVSQSPSNKVTEKGKDVELRCDPISGHTALYWYRQSLGQGLEFLIYFQGNSAPDKSGLPSDRFSAERTGGSVSTLTIQRTQQEDSAVYLCASSLQGRDNSPLHFGNGTRLTVT.

The chain couples TRBV7-3 to TRBJ2-1; TRBD2 might be the D (5 bases). The CDR3 length is 15 residues. CDR1 is SGHTA, CDR2 FQGTGA, per germline. V lost 4 bases and J 0 bases, leaving 10 bases between the germline ends. The CDR3 bases are TGTGCCAGCAGCTCCTACGAGGGCTCCTACAATGAGCAGTTCTTC. It yields the protein CASSSYEGSYNEQFF.

This chain joins TRBV7-3 and TRBJ2-1; maybe TRBD2 (7 bases). The V gene lost 2 bases and the J gene lost 8 bases, with 13 bases spanning the gap. The V gene's germline CDR1 is SGHTA and CDR2 FQGTGA. The CDR3 has 14 residues. The CDR3 coding sequence is TGTGCCAGCAGCTTAGGGGGGGCTTTTGATGAGCAGTTCTTC. Amino acid sequence: CASSLGGAFDEQFF.

V and J are TRBV6-5 and TRBJ1-2; D remains ambiguous. CDR3 length: 13 amino acids. Germline V gene data show CDR1 as MNHEY and CDR2 as SVGAGI. V gave up 6 bases and J gave up 0 bases, with 8 bases separating them. As DNA, the CDR3 is TGTGCCAGCAGGGTAAACACTAACTATGGCTACACCTTC. Its protein product is CASRVNTNYGYTF.